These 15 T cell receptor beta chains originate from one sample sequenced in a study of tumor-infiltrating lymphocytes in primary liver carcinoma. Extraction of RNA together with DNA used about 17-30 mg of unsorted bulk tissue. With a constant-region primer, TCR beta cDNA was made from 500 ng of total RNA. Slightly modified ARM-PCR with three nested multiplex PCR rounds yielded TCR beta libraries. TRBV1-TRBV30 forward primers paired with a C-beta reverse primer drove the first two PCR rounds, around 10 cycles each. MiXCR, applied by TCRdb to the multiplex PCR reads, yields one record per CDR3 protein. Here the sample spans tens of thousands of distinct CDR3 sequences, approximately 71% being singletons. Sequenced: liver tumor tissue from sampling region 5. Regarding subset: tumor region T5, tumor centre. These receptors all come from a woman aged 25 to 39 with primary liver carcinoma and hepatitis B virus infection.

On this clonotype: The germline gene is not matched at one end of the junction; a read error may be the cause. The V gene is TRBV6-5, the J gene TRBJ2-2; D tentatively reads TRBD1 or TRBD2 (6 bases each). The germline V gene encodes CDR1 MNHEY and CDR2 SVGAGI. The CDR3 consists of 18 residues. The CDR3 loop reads CASSYSPGVGSGTGGLFF. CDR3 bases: TGTGCAAGTAGTTACTCCCCAGGGGTCGGGAGCGGCACCGGGGGGCTGTTTTTT.

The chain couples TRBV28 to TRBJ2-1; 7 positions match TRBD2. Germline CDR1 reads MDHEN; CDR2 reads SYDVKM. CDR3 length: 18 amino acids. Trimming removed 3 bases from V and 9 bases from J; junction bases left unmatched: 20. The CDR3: CASSLLTRAGPFRVEQFF. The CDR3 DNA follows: TGTGCCAGCAGTTTGTTAACGAGAGCGGGACCCTTCAGGGTTGAGCAGTTCTTC.

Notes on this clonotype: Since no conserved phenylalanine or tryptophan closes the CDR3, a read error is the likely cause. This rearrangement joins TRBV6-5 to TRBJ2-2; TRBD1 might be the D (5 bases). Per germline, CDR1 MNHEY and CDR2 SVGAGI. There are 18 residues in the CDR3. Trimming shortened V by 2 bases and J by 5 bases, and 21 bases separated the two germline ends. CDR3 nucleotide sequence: TGTGCCAGCAGTTACCCGAGCAGTGCCCCAAGACAGACCGGGGAGCTGTTTTCT. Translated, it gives CASSYPSSAPRQTGELFS.

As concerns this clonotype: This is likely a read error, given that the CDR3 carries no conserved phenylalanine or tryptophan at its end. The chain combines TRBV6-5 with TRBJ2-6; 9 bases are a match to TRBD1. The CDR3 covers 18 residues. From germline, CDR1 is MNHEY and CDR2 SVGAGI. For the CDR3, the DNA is TGTGTCGGCATGGCATACAGGGGGCGCGTCTCTGGGGCCAACGTCCTGACTATC. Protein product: CVGMAYRGRVSGANVLTI.

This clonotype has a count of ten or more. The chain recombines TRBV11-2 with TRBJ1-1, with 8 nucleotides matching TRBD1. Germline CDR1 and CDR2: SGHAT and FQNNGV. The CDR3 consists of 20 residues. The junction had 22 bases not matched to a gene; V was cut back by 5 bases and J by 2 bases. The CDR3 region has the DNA TGTGCCAGCAGCGCTCGGGTCAGGGGGCGCAAGAGATGGAGTAACACTGAAGCTTTCTTT. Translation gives CASSARVRGRKRWSNTEAFF.

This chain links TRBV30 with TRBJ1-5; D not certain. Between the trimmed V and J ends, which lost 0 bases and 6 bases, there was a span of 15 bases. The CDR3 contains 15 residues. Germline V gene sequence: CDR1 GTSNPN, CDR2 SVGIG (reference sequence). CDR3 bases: TGTGCCTGGAGTGTAAAGGGAGAGGGAAGTCAGCCCCAGCATTTT. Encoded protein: CAWSVKGEGSQPQHF.

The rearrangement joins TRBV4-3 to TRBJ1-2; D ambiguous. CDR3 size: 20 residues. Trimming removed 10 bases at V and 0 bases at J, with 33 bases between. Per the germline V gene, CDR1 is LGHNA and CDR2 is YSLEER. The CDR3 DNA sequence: TGCGCCAACAACCAAGGCGAAGGAAAGGGCAGGACCGCTACTAACTATGGCTACACCTTC. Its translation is CANNQGEGKGRTATNYGYTF.

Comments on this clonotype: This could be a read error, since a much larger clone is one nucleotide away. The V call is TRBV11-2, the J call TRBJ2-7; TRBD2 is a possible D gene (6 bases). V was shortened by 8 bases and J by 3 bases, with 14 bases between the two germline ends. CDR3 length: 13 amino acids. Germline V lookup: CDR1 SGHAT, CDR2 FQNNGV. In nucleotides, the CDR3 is TGTGCCAGCGAGATTGCGGGGAACTACGAGCAGTACTTC. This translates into CASEIAGNYEQYF.

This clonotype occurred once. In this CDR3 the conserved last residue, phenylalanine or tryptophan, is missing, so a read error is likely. The CDR3 is CASRLVGMGEGLDIQYL. The CDR3 DNA reads as TGTGCCAGCAGGTTAGTAGGAATGGGGGAGGGGTTGGACATTCAGTACTTA. V and J are TRBV5-5 and TRBJ2-4; 7 bases fit TRBD2. Germline CDR1 and CDR2: SGHKS and YYEKEE (reference sequence). V shed 5 bases, J shed 8 bases, and the junction held 19 bases outside the gene matches. CDR3 length equals 17 residues.

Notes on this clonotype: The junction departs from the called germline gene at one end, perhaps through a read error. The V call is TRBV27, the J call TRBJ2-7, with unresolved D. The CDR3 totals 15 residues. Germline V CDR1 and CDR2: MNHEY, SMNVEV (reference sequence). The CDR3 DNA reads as TGTGTCAGCAGTTTACGGTCTATCGGGCCTTACGAGCAGTACTTC. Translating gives CVSSLRSIGPYEQYF.

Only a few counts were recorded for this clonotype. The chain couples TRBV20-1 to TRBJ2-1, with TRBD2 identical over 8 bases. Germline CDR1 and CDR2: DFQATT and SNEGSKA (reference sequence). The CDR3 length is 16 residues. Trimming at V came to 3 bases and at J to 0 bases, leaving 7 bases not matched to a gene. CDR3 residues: CSASQLGTSSYNEQFF. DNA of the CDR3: TGCAGTGCTAGCCAACTCGGGACTAGCTCCTACAATGAGCAGTTCTTC.

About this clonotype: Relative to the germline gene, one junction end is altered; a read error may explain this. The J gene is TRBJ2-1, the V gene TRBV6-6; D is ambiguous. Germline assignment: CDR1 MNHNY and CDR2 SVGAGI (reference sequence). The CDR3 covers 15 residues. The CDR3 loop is CASTTTGGLNNEQFF. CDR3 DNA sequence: TGTGCCAGCACGACGACCGGCGGATTGAACAATGAACAGTTCTTC.

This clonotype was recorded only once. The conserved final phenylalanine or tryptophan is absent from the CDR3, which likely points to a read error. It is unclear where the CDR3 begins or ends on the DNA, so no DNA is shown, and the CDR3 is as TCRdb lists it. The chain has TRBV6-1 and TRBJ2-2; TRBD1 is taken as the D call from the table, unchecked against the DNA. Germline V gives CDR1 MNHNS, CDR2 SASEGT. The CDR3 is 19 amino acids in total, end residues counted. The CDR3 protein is CSSSETLPGGAANTGELFI.

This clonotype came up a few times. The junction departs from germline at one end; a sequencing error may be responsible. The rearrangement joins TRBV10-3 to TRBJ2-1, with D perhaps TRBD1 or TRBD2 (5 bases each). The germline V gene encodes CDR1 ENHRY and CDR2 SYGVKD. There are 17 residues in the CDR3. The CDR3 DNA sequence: TGTGCCATCAGTGAGTCCCAAGCGGCCTGGGGCTACGATGAGCAGTTCTTC. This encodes CAISESQAAWGYDEQFF.

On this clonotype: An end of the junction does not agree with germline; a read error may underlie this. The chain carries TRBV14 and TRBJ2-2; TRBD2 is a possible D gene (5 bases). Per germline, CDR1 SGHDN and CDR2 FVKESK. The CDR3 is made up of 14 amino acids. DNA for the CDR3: TGTGCCAGCAGCCTAGGACGGAACATCGGGGAGTTGTTTTTT. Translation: CASSLGRNIGELFF.